This entry lists 8 T cell receptor beta chains sequenced from one sample in a study of glioma-infiltrating T cells after dendritic cell vaccination. Assay: immunoSEQ multiplex PCR; the TCRdb copy retains only in-frame clones and omits some. The sample has over 90,000 clones; more than 75% are singletons. Here the sequenced sample was blood, taken before dendritic cell vaccination. The receptors derive from a human donor with glioblastoma.

This chain joins TRBV7-9 and TRBJ1-2, with a possible D match to TRBD1 (6 bases). The CDR3 consists of 15 residues. Germline V gives CDR1 SEHNR, CDR2 FQNEAQ (reference sequence). V was cut by 5 bases and J by 8 bases, with 21 bases left in between. The DNA for the CDR3 is TGTGCCAGCAGCCCGAGAGAGGGGGTTGGTTTCGGCTACACCTTC. Its protein product is CASSPREGVGFGYTF.

The chain carries TRBV19 and TRBJ2-4; D unresolved. The V end was cut by 6 bases, the J end by 3 bases, with 15 bases between. The CDR3 totals 15 residues. CDR1 is LNHDA, CDR2 SQIVND, per germline (reference sequence). DNA for the CDR3: TGTGCCAGTAGCCCCCCTAACTCTGGCAAAAACATTCAGTACTTC. This encodes CASSPPNSGKNIQYF.

This sequence joins TRBV6-6 and TRBJ2-7; D might be TRBD2 (5 bases). The germline gives CDR1 MNHNY, CDR2 SVGAGI (reference sequence). The CDR3 runs to 13 residues. V dropped 2 bases and J dropped 2 bases, with 7 bases sitting between them. The CDR3 DNA reads as TGTGCCAGCAGTTACCGGGATACCTACGAGCAGTACTTC. This encodes CASSYRDTYEQYF.

This clone was seen a handful of times. The V call is TRBV7-6, the J call TRBJ2-7; D perhaps matches TRBD2 (6 bases). The CDR3 extends over 14 amino acids. The germline CDR1 and CDR2 sequences are SGHVS and FNYEAQ. V gave up 1 base and J gave up 5 bases, with 12 bases separating them. This CDR3 is CASSLGGPGDEQYF. In nucleotides, the CDR3 is TGTGCCAGCAGCTTAGGTGGCCCGGGGGACGAGCAGTACTTC.

This chain joins TRBV6-5 and TRBJ2-3; 8 bases agree with TRBD2. V was clipped by 11 bases and J by 7 bases; unmatched bases: 14. CDR1 and CDR2 from the germline V gene are MNHEY and SVGAGI. The CDR3 sequence is 14 residues long. The CDR3 DNA follows: TGTGCCGCGAGAGGGACGGGGGGGCGTTATACGCAGTATTTT. Protein product: CAARGTGGRYTQYF.

Comments on this clone: The same CDR3 also results from other DNA sequences found in this sample. The J gene is TRBJ2-7, the V gene TRBV20-1; possibly TRBD2 for D (5 bases). The CDR3 runs to 11 residues. The V gene's germline CDR1 is DFQATT and CDR2 SNEGSKA (reference sequence). Trimming shortened V by 6 bases and J by 6 bases, and 12 bases separated the two germline ends. The CDR3 is CSASRGGEQYF. CDR3 sequence (DNA): TGCAGTGCCTCTCGGGGTGGCGAGCAGTACTTC.

This rearrangement joins TRBV5-1 to TRBJ2-1; 7 bases match TRBD1. J was trimmed by 8 bases and V by 2 bases; bases with no gene match: 7. Germline loops: CDR1 SGHRS, CDR2 YFSETQ. This CDR3 has 14 residues. In nucleotides, the CDR3 is TGCGCCAGCAGCTTTACAGGGGATCAGGATGAGCAGTTCTTC. The encoded protein is CASSFTGDQDEQFF.

The V and J genes are TRBV5-8 and TRBJ1-3; D gene uncertain. Between the trimmed V and J ends, which lost 2 bases and 1 base, there was a span of 10 bases. CDR1 is SGHTS and CDR2 is YDEGEE in the germline V gene. The CDR3 has 15 amino acids. The CDR3 DNA reads TGTGCCAGCAGCTTAATCGGGAGATCTGGAAACACCATATATTTT. Its protein product is CASSLIGRSGNTIYF.